The 6 T cell receptor beta chains given below trace back to one sample, sequenced in a study of radiation and T cells in renal cell carcinoma. Time point denoted: baseline pretreatment blood. Treatment reported: 15 Gy SBRT to primary tumor, nephrectomy 4 weeks later. Profiling relied on immunoSEQ multiplex PCR, and the TCRdb table lists in-frame clones only, not all of them. The table records tens of thousands of clones, roughly 83% of them present only once. This material consisted of blood, taken from a patient whose treatment included radiotherapy and nephrectomy. Receptors were obtained from a woman aged 70-85 years with renal cell carcinoma.

The chain has TRBV19 and TRBJ2-3; 8 bases are shared with TRBD2. CDR3 length: 15 residues. The V segment lost 10 bases and the J segment 4 bases; nucleotides outside the gene matches: 13. Germline V CDR1 and CDR2: LNHDA, SQIVND (reference sequence). CDR3 sequence (DNA): TGTGCCACCGTTTCCGGGGGGGGCCGGTCAGATACGCAGTATTTT. It yields the protein CATVSGGGRSDTQYF. Full variable domain (remainder filled in from reference TRBV19 and TRBJ2-3): DGGITQSPKYLFRKEGQNVTLSCEQNLNHDAMYWYRQDPGQGLRLIYYSQIVNDFQKGDIAEGYSVSREKKESFPLTVTSAQKNPTAFYLCATVSGGGRSDTQYFGPGTRLTVL.

Written as DNA, the CDR3 is TGTGCCAGCAGCCCGGGACAGTCGGATCAGCCCCAGCATTTT. Its translation: CASSPGQSDQPQHF. The V call is TRBV7-9, the J call TRBJ1-5, with TRBD1 identical over 7 bases. This CDR3 spans 14 amino acids. The V gene end was trimmed by 5 bases and the J gene end by 5 bases; junction bases not matched to a gene: 6. The germline V gene encodes CDR1 SEHNR and CDR2 FQNEAQ (reference sequence).

This rearrangement joins TRBV9 to TRBJ2-4, with D tentatively TRBD2 (6 bases). This CDR3 comprises 16 residues. With 2 bases removed from V and 0 bases from J, the gap between germline ends came to 12 bases. Per the germline V gene, CDR1 is SGDLS and CDR2 is YYNGEE. As DNA, the CDR3 is TGTGCCAGCAGCGTGGGGTACGGGGGAGCCAAAAACATTCAGTACTTC. As protein: CASSVGYGGAKNIQYF.

The gene calls are TRBV29-1 and TRBJ2-7; possibly TRBD1 for D (7 bases). CDR1 is SQVTM and CDR2 is ANQGSEA in the germline V gene. The V end was cut by 3 bases, the J end by 4 bases, with 13 bases between. There are 13 residues in the CDR3. CDR3 sequence (DNA): TGCAGCGTTGATGGCGGGACAGAATACGAGCAGTACTTC. This gives the protein CSVDGGTEYEQYF.

This clone has a count of ten or more. The rearrangement joins TRBV7-2 to TRBJ2-1, with 12 bases lining up with TRBD2. With 4 bases clipped from V and 8 bases from J, the junction kept 6 bases outside the gene matches. Per germline, CDR1 SGHTA and CDR2 FQGNSA. The CDR3 loop spans 15 amino acids. The CDR3 DNA is TGTGCCAGCAGCTCACGGACTAGCGGGATCGATGAGCAGTTCTTC. Amino acid sequence: CASSSRTSGIDEQFF. The full variable domain, rest sourced from reference TRBV7-2 and TRBJ2-1, is GAGVSQSPSNKVTEKGKDVELRCDPISGHTALYWYRQSLGQGLEFLIYFQGNSAPDKSGLPSDRFSAERTGGSVSTLTIQRTQQEDSAVYLCASSSRTSGIDEQFFGPGTRLTVL.

The genes are TRBV6-1 and TRBJ1-2; 7 bases line up with TRBD1. CDR3 length: 15 amino acids. Germline V CDR1 and CDR2: MNHNS, SASEGT. After removal of 6 bases from V and 0 bases from J, the junction contained 7 bases not matched to a gene. The DNA of the CDR3 is TGTGCCAGCAGCGCGGGACAGATCGCTAACTATGGCTACACCTTC. Its translation: CASSAGQIANYGYTF.